This section outlines one T cell receptor (beta chain) sequence together with its context. No antigen is known for it. Sequencing used immunoSEQ multiplex PCR; TCRdb keeps in-frame clones, though not all of them. The data show tens of thousands of clones, with 65% to 85% seen just once and 2.8% held by the top ten. The sample comes from a study of vaccination effects on CD4 cells after COVID-19. About the study: Either the mRNA-1273 or the BNT162b2 vaccine was given to participants as two doses.

Viral peptide pool expansion of antigen-specific CD4+ T cells preceded sequencing in the ViraFEST assay. Subsequent to 10 days of culture, CD4+ T cells were isolated. Vaccine recipients had no previous SARS-CoV-2 infection; their nucleocapsid antibodies were negative. Culturing of 1.5 million to 2.5 million PBMC per well took place with 8.5 to 10 IU/ml IL-2 and approximately 10 ug/ml peptides. IL-2 medium supplanted half the medium on days 3 and 7. V was cut by 1 base and J by 0 bases, with 10 bases left in between. CDR1 SSHAT and CDR2 FNYEAQ come from the germline V gene (reference sequence). This CDR3 is 16 amino acids long.

Sequences were derived from CD4+ T cells from PBMCs cultured with HCoV-NL63 spike peptides, sampled before COVID-19 vaccination. The chain links TRBV7-7 to TRBJ1-5; D is undetermined. This receptor was taken from a human donor who received a COVID-19 vaccine. The CDR3 region has the DNA TGTGCCAGCAGCTTAGTGTACAGCTATAGCAATCAGCCCCAGCATTTT. Translated, it gives CASSLVYSYSNQPQHF.